The 3 T cell receptor beta chains listed next were all sequenced from one sample in a study of blood T cell repertoires in COVID-19. TCRdb keeps only in-frame clones here, not all; method: immunoSEQ multiplex PCR. This table has approximately 500,000 clones, approximately 89% appearing once. The sample was peripheral blood. Every receptor here comes from a young man with COVID-19, enrolled during active disease.

The chain couples TRBV19 to TRBJ1-2; no reliable D call. The germline gives CDR1 LNHDA, CDR2 SQIVND (reference sequence). V shed 10 bases and J shed 4 bases, with 13 bases lying between them. The CDR3 spans 12 residues. CDR3: CATNLAPYGYTF. Here the CDR3 DNA reads TGTGCCACCAACCTAGCCCCCTATGGCTACACCTTC. Full variable domain (outside the CDR3, taken from reference TRBV19 and TRBJ1-2): DGGITQSPKYLFRKEGQNVTLSCEQNLNHDAMYWYRQDPGQGLRLIYYSQIVNDFQKGDIAEGYSVSREKKESFPLTVTSAQKNPTAFYLCATNLAPYGYTFGSGTRLTVV.

The gene calls are TRBV13 and TRBJ2-3; 9 bases match TRBD2. V was pared by 4 bases and J by 0 bases, with 8 bases of the junction left unmatched. The CDR3 is 17 residues long. CDR1 and CDR2 from the germline V gene are PRHDT and FYEKMQ (reference sequence). The CDR3 DNA sequence: TGTGCCAGCAGCTCCGCCTATAGCGGGGGAAGCACAGATACGCAGTATTTT. This codes for CASSSAYSGGSTDTQYF.

V and J are TRBV4-1 and TRBJ2-7, with 10 bases fitting TRBD2. Germline V gene sequence: CDR1 MGHRA, CDR2 YSYEKL. V was clipped by 3 bases and J by 2 bases; unmatched bases: 10. This CDR3 has 17 amino acids. Here the CDR3 DNA reads TGCGCCAGCAGCCATGATCATACTAGCGGGGAAACCTACGAGCAGTACTTC. Its translation is CASSHDHTSGETYEQYF.